This T cell receptor (beta chain) was sequenced during a study of early T cells in non-severe SARS-CoV-2 infection. Study in general: Chains stayed unpaired after sequencing of bulk RNA from unsorted whole blood. Findings and caveats of the study: Anti-spike CD8 responses were favored by VDJdb matching, which missed private and CD4 specificities.

Individual cDNA molecules received unique molecular identifiers. TCRdb re-called the 5' RACE reads through MiXCR, storing one row per CDR3 protein. The sample has about 56,000 distinct CDR3 sequences, roughly 16% seen once. There are a few counts of this clonotype. What it binds is not known. Trimming cost V 0 bases and J 6 bases, with 6 bases left between them. The CDR3 totals 12 residues. The V gene's germline CDR1 is SGHRS and CDR2 YFSETQ. The TCR sequence derives from an adult who was a healthcare worker with PCR-confirmed SARS-CoV-2 infection or an uninfected control (not recorded which). Source: whole blood, taken at baseline. V usage is TRBV5-1 and J usage is TRBJ1-2; unclear D gene. CDR3 DNA: TGCGCCAGCAGCTTGGAGGGAGATGGCTACACCTTC. As protein: CASSLEGDGYTF.